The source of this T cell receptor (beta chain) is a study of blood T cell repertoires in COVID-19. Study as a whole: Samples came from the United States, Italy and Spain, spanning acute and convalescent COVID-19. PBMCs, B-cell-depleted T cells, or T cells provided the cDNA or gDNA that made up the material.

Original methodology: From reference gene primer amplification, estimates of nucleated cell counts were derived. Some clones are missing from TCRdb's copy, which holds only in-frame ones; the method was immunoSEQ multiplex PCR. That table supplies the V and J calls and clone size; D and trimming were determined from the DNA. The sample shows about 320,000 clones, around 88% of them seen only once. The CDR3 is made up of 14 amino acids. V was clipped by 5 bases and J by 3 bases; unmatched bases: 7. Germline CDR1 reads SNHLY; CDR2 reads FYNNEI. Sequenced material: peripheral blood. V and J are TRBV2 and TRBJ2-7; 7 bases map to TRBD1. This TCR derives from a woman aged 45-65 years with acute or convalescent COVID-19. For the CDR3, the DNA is TGTGCCAGCAGTAATGGACAGGCCTACTACGAGCAGTACTTC. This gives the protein CASSNGQAYYEQYF.